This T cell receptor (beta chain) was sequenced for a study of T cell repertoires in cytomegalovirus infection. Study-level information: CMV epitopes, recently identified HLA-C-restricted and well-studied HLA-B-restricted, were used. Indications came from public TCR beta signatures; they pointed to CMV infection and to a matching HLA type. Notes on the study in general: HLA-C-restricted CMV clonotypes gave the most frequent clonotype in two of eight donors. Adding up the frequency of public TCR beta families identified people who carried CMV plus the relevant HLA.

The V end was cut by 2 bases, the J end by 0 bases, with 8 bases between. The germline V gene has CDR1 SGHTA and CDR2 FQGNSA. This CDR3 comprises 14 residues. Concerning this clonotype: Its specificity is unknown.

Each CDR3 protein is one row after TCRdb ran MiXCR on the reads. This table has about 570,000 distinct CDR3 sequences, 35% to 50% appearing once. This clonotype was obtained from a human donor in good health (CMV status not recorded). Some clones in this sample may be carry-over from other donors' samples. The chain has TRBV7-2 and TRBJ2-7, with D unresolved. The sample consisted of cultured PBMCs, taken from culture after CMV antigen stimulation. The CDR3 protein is CASSLQANSYEQYF. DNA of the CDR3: TGTGCCAGCAGCTTACAGGCTAACTCCTACGAGCAGTACTTC.